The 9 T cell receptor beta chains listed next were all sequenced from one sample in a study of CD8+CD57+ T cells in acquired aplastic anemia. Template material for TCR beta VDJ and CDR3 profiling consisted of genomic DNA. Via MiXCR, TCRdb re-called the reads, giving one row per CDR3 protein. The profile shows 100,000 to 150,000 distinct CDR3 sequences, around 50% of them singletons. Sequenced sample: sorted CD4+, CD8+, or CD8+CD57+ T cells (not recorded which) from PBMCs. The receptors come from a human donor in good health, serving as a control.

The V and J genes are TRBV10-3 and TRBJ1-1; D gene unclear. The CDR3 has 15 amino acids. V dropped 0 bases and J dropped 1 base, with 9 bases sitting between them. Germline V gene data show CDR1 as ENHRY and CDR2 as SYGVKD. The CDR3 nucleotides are TGTGCCATCAGTGAGTCGGTGGGGTCGAACACTGAAGCTTTCTTT. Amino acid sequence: CAISESVGSNTEAFF.

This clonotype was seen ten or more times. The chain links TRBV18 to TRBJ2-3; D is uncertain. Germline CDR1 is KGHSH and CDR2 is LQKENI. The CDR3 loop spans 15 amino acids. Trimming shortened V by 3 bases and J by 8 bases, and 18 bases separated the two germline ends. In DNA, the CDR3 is TGTGCCAGCTCACCCGTCCTCAGAGACAACCCTACGCAGTATTTT. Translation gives CASSPVLRDNPTQYF.

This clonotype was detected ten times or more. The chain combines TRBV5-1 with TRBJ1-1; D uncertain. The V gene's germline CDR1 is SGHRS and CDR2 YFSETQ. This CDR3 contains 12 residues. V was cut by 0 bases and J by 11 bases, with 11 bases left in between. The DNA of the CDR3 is TGCGCCAGCAGCTTGGAACCCCAGCGGGCTTTCTTT. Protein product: CASSLEPQRAFF. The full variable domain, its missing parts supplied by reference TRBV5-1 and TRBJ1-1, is KAGVTQTPRYLIKTRGQQVTLSCSPISGHRSVSWYQQTPGQGLQFLFEYFSETQRNKGNFPGRFSGRQFSNSRSEMNVSTLELGDSALYLCASSLEPQRAFFGQGTRLTVV.

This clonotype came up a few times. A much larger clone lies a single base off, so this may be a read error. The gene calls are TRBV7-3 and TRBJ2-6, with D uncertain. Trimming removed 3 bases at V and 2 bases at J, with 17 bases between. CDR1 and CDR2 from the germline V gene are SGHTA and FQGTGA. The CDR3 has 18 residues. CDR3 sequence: CASSLTFDGWAGANVLTF. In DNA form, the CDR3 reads TGTGCCAGCAGCTTGACGTTCGACGGGTGGGCTGGGGCCAACGTCCTGACTTTC.

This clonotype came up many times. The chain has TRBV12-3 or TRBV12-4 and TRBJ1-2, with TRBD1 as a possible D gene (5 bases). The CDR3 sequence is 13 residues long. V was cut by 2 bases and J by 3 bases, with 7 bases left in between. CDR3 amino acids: CASSLRGHYGYTF. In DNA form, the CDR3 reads TGTGCCAGCAGTTTAAGGGGACACTATGGCTACACCTTC.

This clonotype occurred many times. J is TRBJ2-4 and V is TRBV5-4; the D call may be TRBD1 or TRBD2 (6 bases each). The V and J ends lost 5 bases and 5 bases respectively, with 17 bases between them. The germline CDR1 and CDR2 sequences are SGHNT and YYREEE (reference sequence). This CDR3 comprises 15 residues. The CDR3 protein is CASSLRGVGQNIQYF. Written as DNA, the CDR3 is TGTGCCAGCAGTTTGAGGGGGGTCGGCCAAAACATTCAGTACTTC.

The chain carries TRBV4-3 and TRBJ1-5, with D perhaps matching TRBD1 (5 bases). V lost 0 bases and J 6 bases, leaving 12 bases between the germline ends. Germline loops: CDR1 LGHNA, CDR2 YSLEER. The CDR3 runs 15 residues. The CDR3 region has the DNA TGCGCCAGCAGCCAAGATAAGGCAGGGAGTCAGCCCCAGCATTTT. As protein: CASSQDKAGSQPQHF.

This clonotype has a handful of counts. CDR3 in DNA: TGTGCCAGCAGACTTACGAGCTCCTACGAGCAGTACTTC. The encoded protein is CASRLTSSYEQYF. This chain uses TRBV2 with TRBJ2-7, with no clear D. The V gene's germline CDR1 is SNHLY and CDR2 FYNNEI. This CDR3 has 13 amino acids. Trimming removed 6 bases from V and 0 bases from J, with 9 bases in between.

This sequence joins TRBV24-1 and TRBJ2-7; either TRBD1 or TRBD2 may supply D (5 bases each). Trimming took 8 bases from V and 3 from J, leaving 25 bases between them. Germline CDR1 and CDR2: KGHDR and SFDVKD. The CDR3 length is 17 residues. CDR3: CATKPNRSNTGVYEQYF. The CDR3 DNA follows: TGTGCCACCAAGCCGAACAGGAGTAACACCGGGGTCTACGAGCAGTACTTC.